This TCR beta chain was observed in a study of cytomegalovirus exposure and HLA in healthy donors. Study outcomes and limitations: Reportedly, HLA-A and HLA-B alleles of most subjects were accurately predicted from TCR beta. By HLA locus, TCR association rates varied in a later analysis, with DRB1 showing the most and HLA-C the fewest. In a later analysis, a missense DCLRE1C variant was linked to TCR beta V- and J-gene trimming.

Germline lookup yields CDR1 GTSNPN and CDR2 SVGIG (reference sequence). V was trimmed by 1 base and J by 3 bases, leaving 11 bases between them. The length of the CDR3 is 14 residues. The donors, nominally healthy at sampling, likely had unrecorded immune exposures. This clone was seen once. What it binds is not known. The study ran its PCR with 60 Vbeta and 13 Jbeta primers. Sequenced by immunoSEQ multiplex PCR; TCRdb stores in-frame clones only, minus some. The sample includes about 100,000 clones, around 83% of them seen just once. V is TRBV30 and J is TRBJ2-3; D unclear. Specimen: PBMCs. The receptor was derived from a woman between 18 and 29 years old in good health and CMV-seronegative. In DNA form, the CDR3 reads TGTGCCTGGAGTGGCCAGATCCTTACAGATACGCAGTATTTT. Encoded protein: CAWSGQILTDTQYF.